This T cell receptor beta chain was sequenced in a study of Ad26.COV2.S vaccination and SARS-CoV-2 variants. Study in general: Doses of Ad26.COV2.S were injected into muscle once or twice, 56 days apart. Whole-study findings and limits: Reported post-vaccination CD8+ and CD4+ T cell responses to spike showed substantial breadth.

Comment on this clone: The antigen is undetermined.

Indicated treatment: 19 received Ad26.COV2.S at low or high dose, single or two shots; about 5 received placebo; per-sample allocation not given. Day 63 following the first vaccine or placebo injection was when the samples were taken. Built on an Ad26 vector, the vaccine expressed Wuhan-strain SARS-CoV-2 spike. The CDR3 is 15 residues long. Germline assignment: CDR1 LGHDT and CDR2 YNNKEL (reference sequence). Trimming left V 1 base short and J 2 bases short, with 11 bases between. TCRdb's copy holds only in-frame clones and misses some; the assay was immunoSEQ multiplex PCR. This table has about 680,000 clones, roughly 90% appearing once.

This chain joins TRBV3-1 (or the pseudogene TRBV3-2) and TRBJ2-5; D gene uncertain. The specimen was peripheral blood, collected in a trial of Ad26.COV2.S vaccine versus placebo. The sequence came from a person between 18 and 65 years old who received the Ad26.COV2.S COVID-19 vaccine or a placebo. CDR3 DNA sequence: TGTGCCAGCAGCCAAGTCATAGGGCCACAAGAGACCCAGTACTTC. It encodes CASSQVIGPQETQYF.